This TCR beta chain is drawn from a study of beta chain features in type 1 diabetes (dated 2018 in TCRdb). At the level of the whole study: No differences in mean age, gender distribution, total cell number or subset yield were found between patients and healthy donors. A total of over 95,000,000 sorted cells were examined across all samples, and RNA yield correlated strongly with the number of cells per subset. Regulatory and stem cell-like memory subsets were obtained from only 8 patients and about eight healthy donors, while naive and central memory subsets were obtained from all 30 or so donors. The study compared TCRB repertoires of sorted circulating CD4+ T cell subsets between recently diagnosed type 1 diabetes patients and matched healthy donors. The paper as a whole reports these results and caveats: Naive, central memory and regulatory TCRB repertoires appeared more similar among patients than among healthy donors. Type 1 diabetes patients showed a moderate but significant shortening of TCRB CDR3 length in all four CD4+ subsets. Sequencing cDNA rather than genomic DNA could over-represent highly expressing activated cells, although activation and CD3 levels did not differ between groups. Shorter templates might have been favored by PCR, but patient and control samples were amplified and corrected together, so both groups would have been affected equally by any skew. Only small numbers of individuals were included in the HLA sub-analyses, which left unresolved whether HLA type had any influence on TCRB rearrangement. Fewer insertions and more nucleotide deletions at VDJ recombination sites were observed in patients with type 1 diabetes, implying thymic rearrangement abnormalities.

The entire isolated RNA was reverse transcribed using the High Capacity cDNA Reverse Transcription Kit, and thus expressed TCRB transcripts were sequenced. Deep immunoSEQ sequencing was performed on naive, central memory and regulatory T cell samples, with an average of approximately 3.9 million total reads per sample. Sorted cells were lysed in RLT buffer, and RNA was extracted using DNase-treated RNeasy Micro or Mini kits according to cell number. Each cell subset was processed on its own to prevent cross-contamination, while patient and healthy donor samples were processed together. Using the immunoSEQ multiplex PCR, TCRB sequences were amplified from cDNA into 87-bp fragments spanning the CDR3 region. Sequencing of the amplicons was done on the Illumina HiSeq platform. Per the source publication's procedure: Synthetic template baselines were used to correct PCR bias computationally, reads within Hamming distance 2 were collapsed, and singletons that could not be merged were discarded. Reads were aligned against IMGT so that V, D and J genes, CDR3 length and insertions or deletions at six rearrangement sites could be assigned. Clonotype counts were normalized to sorted cell number within each subset before computing true diversity and Gini coefficients with the tcR R package. The overlap coefficient, calculated on TCRB nucleotide sequences, was used to measure repertoire sharing. What TCRdb holds here is the immuneACCESS table cut down to in-frame rearrangements. Part of the clones is not present; checked against another copy, under half of the missing clones reflect an unresolved V gene, and the others are unexplained. That table is the source of V, J and clone size, and D and trimming were worked out from the DNA. The sample has some 190,000 clones on record, about 8% of them singletons. Together, the top ten hold about 0.95% of the sample.

Each donor gave one peripheral blood draw, roughly 120 mL on average, collected into heparinised tubes. A BD FACSAria II was used to sort naive, central memory, regulatory and stem cell-like memory CD4+ T cells with a panel that included CD45RO, CCR7, CD25, CD127, CD95 and CD27. Purity was above 98% for every sorted population. PBMCs were isolated right away by Lymphoprep density gradient centrifugation and were stained directly, without culture. To minimize batch effects, samples were stained and sorted in pairs, one healthy donor with one patient per experiment. V is cut by 1 base and J by 6 bases, and the space between the germline ends is 16 bases. From cysteine to phenylalanine, the CDR3 is 16 amino acids long. Of all the DNA, just the CDR3 is kept, 48 bases in frame from base 1. CDR1 and CDR2 (SGHDT, YYEEEE) derive from the germline V gene. About this clone itself: Its antigen is unknown. No clone much larger than this one lies a single base away; base qualities are absent.

The TCR was taken from a middle-aged woman with type 1 diabetes. The chain is encoded by TRBV5-6 joined to TRBJ2-2; TRBD2 is possibly the D segment (5 matching bases). The sample consisted of central memory CD4+ T cells from blood. The base sequence is TGTGCCAGCAGCTTGAAGCGGAGAATAATTCCCGGGGAGCTGTTTTTT. Its protein reads: CASSLKRRIIPGELFF. Reference TRBV5-6 and TRBJ2-2 genes cover what lies past the CDR3, so the full variable domain is DAGVTQSPTHLIKTRGQQVTLRCSPKSGHDTVSWYQQALGQGPQFIFQYYEEEERQRGNFPDRFSGHQFPNYSSELNVNALLLGDSALYLCASSLKRRIIPGELFFGEGSRLTVL.